This TCR beta chain was profiled in a study of technical replicates of blood from a handful of donors (dated by TCRdb to 2017 to 2019). At the junction V is shortened by 3 bases and J by 9 bases; bases outside the gene matches: 10. Taken from the germline V gene, the CDR1 and CDR2 loops are SNHLY and FYNNEI. The CDR3 measures 14 amino acids from cysteine to phenylalanine. The read is trimmed to its CDR3 DNA, 42 bases read in frame from base 1. Libraries came from the immunoSEQ multiplex PCR assay. In its TCRdb copy, this immuneACCESS table keeps in-frame sequences only and misses some clones. Where compared with another copy, unresolved V genes explain less than half of these, and the others have no known cause. This sample is represented by roughly 68,000 clones; 95% to 97% of them were singletons. The ten largest clones take up about 0.28% of the sample. To note about this clone: This clone's antigen is unknown. One base away there is no much larger clone; base qualities are not given.

The clonotype originates from a human donor in good health. Sequences were obtained from T cells isolated from PBMCs. The chain joins TRBV2 to TRBJ2-7; TRBD1 lines up with 8 middle nucleotides. The CDR3 corresponds to CASSEWTGLSGQYF. The DNA reads TGTGCCAGCAGTGAGTGGACAGGGCTCTCGGGGCAGTACTTC.